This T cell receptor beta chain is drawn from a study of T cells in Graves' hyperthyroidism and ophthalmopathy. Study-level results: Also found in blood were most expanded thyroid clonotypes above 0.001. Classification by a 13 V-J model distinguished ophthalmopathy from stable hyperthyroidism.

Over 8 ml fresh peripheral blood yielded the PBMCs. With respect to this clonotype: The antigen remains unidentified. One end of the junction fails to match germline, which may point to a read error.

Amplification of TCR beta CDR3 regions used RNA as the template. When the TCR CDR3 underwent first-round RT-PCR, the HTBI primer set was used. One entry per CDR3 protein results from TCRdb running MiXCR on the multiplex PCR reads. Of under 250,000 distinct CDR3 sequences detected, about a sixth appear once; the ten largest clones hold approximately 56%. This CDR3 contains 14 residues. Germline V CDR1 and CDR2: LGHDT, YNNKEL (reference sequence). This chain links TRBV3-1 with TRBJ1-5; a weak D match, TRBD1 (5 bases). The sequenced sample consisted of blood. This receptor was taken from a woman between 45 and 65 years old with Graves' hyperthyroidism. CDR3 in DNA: TGTGCCTGCAGCCAGGGCAGGAACAATCAGCCCCAGCATTTT. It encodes CACSQGRNNQPQHF.